This T cell receptor (beta chain) was obtained from a study of siplizumab effects on memory and regulatory T cells. Roughly 99,000 TCR templates were assayed per sample. Libraries were prepared by immunoSEQ multiplex PCR; TCRdb keeps only in-frame clonotypes and omits some of them. The data show 97,000 or so clones, approximately 90% seen once. General study points: Proliferating Tregs taken from siplizumab cultures were not shown to have a confirmed suppressive function. Naive or memory phenotype assignment was not possible for roughly 75-97% of proliferating CD4+ or CD8+ clones. Of the alloreactive clones, only a minor fraction mapped to unstimulated subsets.

Germline V gives CDR1 GTSNPN, CDR2 SVGIG (reference sequence). Germline trimming cut 4 bases from V and 7 bases from J; bases unmatched to any gene: 10. This CDR3 has 15 residues. Notes on this clone: Its cognate antigen is unknown.

This receptor was taken from a human donor in good health. The chain employs TRBV30 and TRBJ2-2; TRBD1 aligns across 9 bases. The sample taken for sequencing was CD4+ T cells sorted from blood. The CDR3, as DNA: TGTGCCTGGACCCGGGACAGGGTGAGCATCGGGGAGCTGTTTTTT. The encoded protein is CAWTRDRVSIGELFF.